The T cell receptor (beta chain) described here comes from a study of cytomegalovirus exposure and HLA in healthy donors. Study findings and constraints: In the analysis, some V segments, TRBV6-2 and TRBV6-3 included, were excluded as indistinguishable. Common viral pathogens seemed to be connected with several of the most significant clusters, according to a later analysis.

Vbeta (60) and Jbeta (13) primers were used in the PCR. The table came from immunoSEQ multiplex PCR; TCRdb's copy has only in-frame clones and leaves some out. The sample records almost 95,000 clones, 50% to 80% being singletons. Germline lookup yields CDR1 SGHDT and CDR2 YYEEEE. The CDR3 totals 15 residues. The V and J ends lost 3 bases and 9 bases, in that order; junction bases with no gene match: 11. The donors were healthy bone marrow donors. With respect to this clone: The antigen is undetermined.

The sequenced material came from PBMCs. This TCR derives from a man aged 25-40 years in good health and CMV-seronegative. The V gene is TRBV5-6, the J gene TRBJ2-7; 11 positions match TRBD2. CDR3 nucleotide sequence: TGTGCCAGCAGCTCGCGACTAGCGGGATTGGGGTTGCAGTACTTC. Translating gives CASSSRLAGLGLQYF.